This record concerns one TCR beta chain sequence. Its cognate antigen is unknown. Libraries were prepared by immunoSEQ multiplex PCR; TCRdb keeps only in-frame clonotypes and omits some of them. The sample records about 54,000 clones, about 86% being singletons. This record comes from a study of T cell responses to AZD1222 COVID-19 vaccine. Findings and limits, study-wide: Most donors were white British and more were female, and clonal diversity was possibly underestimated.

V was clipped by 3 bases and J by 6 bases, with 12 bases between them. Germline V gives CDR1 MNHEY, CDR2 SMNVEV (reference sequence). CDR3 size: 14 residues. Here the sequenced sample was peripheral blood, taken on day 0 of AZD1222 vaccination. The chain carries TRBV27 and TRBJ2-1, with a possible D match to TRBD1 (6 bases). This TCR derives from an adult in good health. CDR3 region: CASSFTRGTNEQFF. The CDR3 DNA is TGTGCCAGCAGTTTTACCAGGGGTACCAATGAGCAGTTCTTC.